A single sample gave rise to the 23 T cell receptor beta chains below, sequenced in a study of T cells in Graves' hyperthyroidism and ophthalmopathy. TCR beta CDR3 regions were amplified from RNA transcripts. The TCR CDR3 first-round RT-PCR relied on the HTBI primer set. TCRdb re-analysed the multiplex PCR reads in MiXCR, keeping a single row per CDR3 protein. The sample lists around 450,000 distinct CDR3 sequences, roughly 15% occurring once. Sequencing was performed on blood. The receptor set was obtained from a woman between 18 and 30 years old with Graves' hyperthyroidism.

This clonotype came up many times. This chain links TRBV28 with TRBJ2-2; D remains ambiguous. CDR3 length: 14 residues. V lost 6 bases to trimming and J lost 1 base, with 9 bases between them. CDR1 is MDHEN, CDR2 SYDVKM, per germline. CDR3 residues: CASRPFGNTGELFF. CDR3 in DNA: TGTGCCAGCAGACCTTTCGGGAACACCGGGGAGCTGTTTTTT.

This clonotype came up many times. The rearrangement links TRBV30 to TRBJ2-2; no clear D. V gave up 3 bases and J gave up 1 base, with 3 bases separating them. Germline CDR1 is GTSNPN and CDR2 is SVGIG (reference sequence). The CDR3 runs 12 residues. The CDR3 nucleotides read TGTGCCTGGAGCCGGAACACCGGGGAGCTGTTTTTT. Residues: CAWSRNTGELFF.

This clonotype showed up many times. The chain links TRBV20-1 to TRBJ1-5; D gene ambiguous. Trimming shortened V by 0 bases and J by 4 bases, and 16 bases separated the two germline ends. CDR1 is DFQATT, CDR2 SNEGSKA, per germline (reference sequence). The CDR3 spans 16 residues. CDR3 sequence reads: CSARDGRRLGNQPQHF. The CDR3 bases are TGCAGTGCTAGAGACGGGCGGAGGCTTGGGAATCAGCCCCAGCATTTT.

This clonotype was counted between two and nine times. This sequence joins TRBV19 and TRBJ2-7, with 7 bases matching TRBD1. V shed 8 bases, J shed 6 bases, and the junction held 7 bases outside the gene matches. The V gene's germline CDR1 is LNHDA and CDR2 SQIVND (reference sequence). This CDR3 is 12 amino acids long. CDR3 bases: TGTGCCAGTTGTAACCCAGGGGGCGAGCAGTACTTC. Its protein product is CASCNPGGEQYF.

This clonotype has at least ten counts. The chain combines TRBV2 with TRBJ1-2; D gene uncertain. Trimming took off 5 bases at V and 0 bases at J, with 13 bases between the two ends. This CDR3 spans 15 amino acids. CDR1 and CDR2 from the germline V gene are SNHLY and FYNNEI. The CDR3 nucleotides are TGTGCCAGCAGTACGGTCTTGGGTGCTAACTATGGCTACACCTTC. Protein product: CASSTVLGANYGYTF.

This clonotype was counted at least ten times. CDR3 in amino acids: CASSLGQGWTEAFF. The CDR3 nucleotides read TGTGCCAGCAGTTTGGGACAGGGTTGGACTGAAGCTTTCTTT. The rearrangement links TRBV12-3 or TRBV12-4 to TRBJ1-1; 9 bases map to TRBD1. This CDR3 region has 14 residues. The V and J ends lost 3 bases and 5 bases, in that order; junction bases with no gene match: 4.

V is TRBV9 and J is TRBJ2-1; 10 nucleotides line up with TRBD2. This CDR3 is built from 19 residues. Germline V gene lookup returns CDR1 SGDLS and CDR2 YYNGEE. J gave up 2 bases and V 4 bases, and 15 bases lay outside the gene matches. CDR3 sequence: CASSPSPGLAGAAYNEQFF. CDR3 DNA: TGTGCCAGCAGCCCATCCCCGGGCCTAGCGGGAGCCGCCTACAATGAGCAGTTCTTC.

This clonotype has more than one count but fewer than ten. Being one base from a much bigger clone, this may be a read error. The CDR3 region has the DNA TGTGCCTGGAAGGAAGGTCCTAGCTCCTACGAGCAGTTCTTC. It codes for CAWKEGPSSYEQFF. The rearrangement links TRBV30 to TRBJ2-7; D possibly corresponds to TRBD2 (5 bases). The J call could be wrong; TRBJ2-1 is a better fit for the DNA end. Germline V CDR1 and CDR2: GTSNPN, SVGIG (reference sequence). CDR3 length: 14 residues.

A note on this clonotype: A much more abundant neighbour one base away suggests this may be a read error. The chain carries TRBV6-1 and TRBJ2-7; D is undetermined. Germline V gene sequence: CDR1 MNHNS, CDR2 SASEGT. The length of the CDR3 is 15 residues. V lost 6 bases, J lost 2 bases, and 17 bases lay in between. In DNA, the CDR3 is TGTGCCAGCAGGTGCGATTCAGACGGAACCTACGAGCAGTACTTC. It is translated as CASRCDSDGTYEQYF.

This clonotype came up many times. The rearrangement uses TRBV6-2 or TRBV6-3 and TRBJ2-7; 8 bases are a match to TRBD2. The CDR3 has 15 amino acids. Trimming took 6 bases from V and 0 from J; bases not matched to a gene: 7. Germline V gives CDR1 MNHEY, CDR2 SVGEGT. CDR3 sequence reads: CASSLRGTSSYEQYF. The CDR3 bases are TGTGCCAGCAGCCTACGGGGGACTAGCTCCTACGAGCAGTACTTC.

This clonotype was counted at least ten times. CDR3 sequence: CSAKREVTYNEQFF. Written as DNA, the CDR3 is TGCAGTGCTAAGCGGGAGGTCACCTACAATGAGCAGTTCTTC. The rearrangement joins TRBV20-1 to TRBJ2-1; 9 nucleotides agree with TRBD2. J gave up 2 bases and V 4 bases, and 3 bases lay outside the gene matches. Germline CDR1 is DFQATT and CDR2 is SNEGSKA (reference sequence). There are 14 residues in the CDR3.

This clonotype was counted between two and nine times. The chain combines TRBV6-1 with TRBJ2-7, with D perhaps matching TRBD2 (6 bases). Germline V gene lookup returns CDR1 MNHNS and CDR2 SASEGT. Trimming shortened V by 2 bases and J by 5 bases, and 16 bases separated the two germline ends. CDR3 length: 15 amino acids. This CDR3 is CASSEMVLARDEQYF. For the CDR3, the DNA is TGTGCCAGCAGTGAAATGGTCCTAGCGCGAGACGAGCAGTACTTC.

This clonotype appeared many times. The V call is TRBV20-1, the J call TRBJ2-5; 9 bases fit TRBD1. This CDR3 spans 17 amino acids. V shed 4 bases, J shed 3 bases, and the junction held 15 bases outside the gene matches. Germline CDR1 and CDR2: DFQATT and SNEGSKA (reference sequence). CDR3 in DNA: TGCAGTGCTACCCCCGCCCCCGGGACAGGGTGGAAAGAGACCCAGTACTTC. The encoded protein is CSATPAPGTGWKETQYF.

This clonotype has at least ten counts. The genes are TRBV7-9 and TRBJ2-7; 12 nucleotides align to TRBD1. The CDR3 runs to 15 residues. Germline CDR1 is SEHNR and CDR2 is FQNEAQ (reference sequence). Trimming cost V 0 bases and J 7 bases; bases outside gene matches: 4. CDR3 amino acids: CASSLAPGQGAEQYF. Written as DNA, the CDR3 is TGTGCCAGCAGCTTAGCCCCGGGACAGGGGGCGGAGCAGTACTTC.

At least ten counts were recorded for this clonotype. The chain is built from TRBV30 and TRBJ2-5; 7 bases fit TRBD1. With 2 bases clipped from V and 2 bases from J, the junction kept 5 bases outside the gene matches. Germline CDR1 reads GTSNPN; CDR2 reads SVGIG (reference sequence). The CDR3 has 14 amino acids. This CDR3 reads CAWSTGAGQETQYF. The CDR3 DNA sequence: TGTGCCTGGAGTACAGGGGCAGGACAAGAGACCCAGTACTTC. Drawing the rest from reference TRBV30 and TRBJ2-5, the complete variable domain is SQTIHQWPATLVQPVGSPLSLECTVEGTSNPNLYWYRQAAGRGLQLLFYSVGIGQISSEVPQNLSASRPQDRQFILSSKKLLLSDSGFYLCAWSTGAGQETQYFGPGTRLLVL.

At least ten counts were recorded for this clonotype. This rearrangement joins TRBV2 to TRBJ1-5, with D uncertain. The CDR3 covers 14 residues. CDR1 and CDR2 (germline): SNHLY, FYNNEI. V shed 4 bases and J shed 2 bases, with 9 bases lying between them. For the CDR3, the DNA is TGTGCCAGCAGTGCTTACGGTCGCAATCAGCCCCAGCATTTT. Protein product: CASSAYGRNQPQHF.

The J gene is TRBJ2-1, the V gene TRBV19; 8 positions agree with TRBD2. The V segment lost 8 bases and the J segment 6 bases; nucleotides outside the gene matches: 3. Germline values: CDR1 LNHDA, CDR2 SQIVND (reference sequence). CDR3 length equals 12 residues. The CDR3 reads CASRGLGNEQFF. The CDR3 DNA is TGTGCCAGTCGGGGACTAGGCAATGAGCAGTTCTTC.

In its sample, this clonotype was seen a few times. The chain is built from TRBV5-8 and TRBJ1-2, with D hard to call. CDR1 and CDR2 (germline): SGHTS, YDEGEE. Trimming took 2 bases from V and 0 from J, leaving 11 bases between them. This CDR3 is built from 15 residues. The CDR3 loop is CASSLRPRANYGYTF. The CDR3 coding sequence is TGTGCCAGCAGCTTAAGGCCGCGAGCTAACTATGGCTACACCTTC. Full variable domain (remainder filled in from reference TRBV5-8 and TRBJ1-2): EAGVTQSPTHLIKTRGQQATLRCSPISGHTSVYWYQQALGLGLQFLLWYDEGEERNRGNFPPRFSGRQFPNYSSELNVNALELEDSALYLCASSLRPRANYGYTFGSGTRLTVV.

The chain has TRBV6-1 and TRBJ1-5; the D gene is possibly TRBD1 (6 bases). Germline values: CDR1 MNHNS, CDR2 SASEGT. V lost 7 bases and J lost 0, with 10 bases in between. This CDR3 region has 14 residues. CDR3 amino acids: CASNGGPSNQPQHF. The CDR3 DNA follows: TGTGCCAGCAACGGGGGGCCTAGCAATCAGCCCCAGCATTTT.

The rearrangement joins TRBV29-1 to TRBJ2-7; TRBD2 matches at 13 bases. This CDR3 is built from 14 residues. Trimming at V came to 6 bases and at J to 4 bases, leaving 6 bases not matched to a gene. The germline gives CDR1 SQVTM, CDR2 ANQGSEA. The CDR3 nucleotides read TGCAGCGTCAGGACTAGCGGGAGTCTATACGAGCAGTACTTC. Encoded protein: CSVRTSGSLYEQYF.

This clonotype was detected only a few times. DNA of the CDR3: TGTGCCAGCAGCCAAGGGACTAGCGGTACCGGGGAGCTGTTTTTT. Translated: CASSQGTSGTGELFF. This chain links TRBV27 with TRBJ2-2, with 11 bases identical to TRBD2. The CDR3 consists of 15 residues. V trimming: 6 bases; J trimming: 5 bases; junction bases outside the gene matches: 5. Germline loops: CDR1 MNHEY, CDR2 SMNVEV (reference sequence).

This clonotype was seen a few times. The chain joins TRBV6-8 to TRBJ2-7, with 8 nucleotides matching TRBD1. There are 15 residues in the CDR3. V was clipped by 2 bases and J by 0 bases; unmatched bases: 3. The germline V gene encodes CDR1 MNHGY and CDR2 SAAAGT. In nucleotides, the CDR3 is TGTGCCAGCAGTTACAGGCAGGGGGCCTCCTACGAGCAGTACTTC. Translation: CASSYRQGASYEQYF.

This clonotype was seen at least ten times. The rearrangement joins TRBV11-2 to TRBJ2-3; TRBD1 aligns across 11 bases. The ends lost 4 bases at V and 2 bases at J; junction bases unmatched: 5. The CDR3 is 16 residues long. Germline-derived CDR1 and CDR2 are SGHAT and FQNNGV. The CDR3 is CASSSWTGGVTDTQYF. As DNA, the CDR3 is TGTGCCAGCAGCTCGTGGACAGGGGGCGTCACAGATACGCAGTATTTT.